These 27 T cell receptor beta chains were sequenced from one sample in a study of STAT5B mutations in CD4+ large granular lymphocyte leukemia. Only in-frame clones appear in the TCRdb table, and some are missing; sequencing was by immunoSEQ multiplex PCR. The sample carries about 30,000 clones, 78% recorded once. The specimen was CD4+ T cells from blood buffy coats. These receptors were collected from a human donor in good health.

The chain recombines TRBV12-5 with TRBJ1-1; no clear D gene. V lost 1 base and J lost 3, with 3 bases in between. CDR3 length: 12 residues. In germline, CDR1 is LGHNT, CDR2 FRNRAP. The CDR3, as DNA: TGTGCTAGTGGTTTGGACTACACTGAAGCTTTCTTT. It specifies CASGLDYTEAFF.

In this sample, this clone turned up once. CDR3: CASSAQGGDYGYTF. The CDR3 coding sequence is TGTGCCAGCAGCGCCCAGGGGGGGGACTATGGCTACACCTTC. The chain joins TRBV7-2 to TRBJ1-2, with 7 bases aligning to TRBD1. The V and J ends lost 5 bases and 3 bases, in that order; junction bases with no gene match: 6. Germline V CDR1 and CDR2: SGHTA, FQGNSA. The CDR3 has 14 residues. Supplemented by reference TRBV7-2 and TRBJ1-2, the full variable domain reads GAGVSQSPSNKVTEKGKDVELRCDPISGHTALYWYRQSLGQGLEFLIYFQGNSAPDKSGLPSDRFSAERTGGSVSTLTIQRTQQEDSAVYLCASSAQGGDYGYTFGSGTRLTVV.

This clone was picked up a small number of times. CDR3 protein: CASSLAPSSYEQYF. For the CDR3, the DNA is TGTGCCAGCAGCTTAGCCCCGAGCTCCTACGAGCAGTACTTC. This sequence joins TRBV7-9 and TRBJ2-7; D gene unclear. Deletions cut 0 bases from V and 0 bases from J, with 6 bases between. The length of the CDR3 is 14 residues. Germline V gene data show CDR1 as SEHNR and CDR2 as FQNEAQ (reference sequence). The whole variable domain, filled in from reference TRBV7-9 and TRBJ2-7, reads DTGVSQNPRHKITKRGQNVTFRCDPISEHNRLYWYRQTLGQGPEFLTYFQNEAQLEKSRLLSDRFSAERPKGSFSTLEIQRTEQGDSAMYLCASSLAPSSYEQYFGPGTRLTVT.

The J gene is TRBJ2-2, the V gene TRBV4-1, with 9 bases identical to TRBD1. The CDR3 is 15 residues long. Germline trimming cut 2 bases from V and 2 bases from J; bases unmatched to any gene: 0. The germline V gene encodes CDR1 MGHRA and CDR2 YSYEKL. CDR3 protein: CASSQTGGNTGELFF. In DNA, the CDR3 is TGCGCCAGCAGCCAAACAGGGGGCAACACCGGGGAGCTGTTTTTT.

The CDR3 loop reads CAWSVATSVSYEQYF. The DNA for the CDR3 is TGTGCCTGGAGTGTGGCGACTAGCGTCTCCTACGAGCAGTACTTC. This chain links TRBV30 with TRBJ2-7; 8 bases match TRBD2. The CDR3 loop spans 15 amino acids. CDR1 and CDR2 (germline): GTSNPN, SVGIG (reference sequence). Trimming cost V 0 bases and J 0 bases; bases outside gene matches: 4. Combining the CDR3 with reference TRBV30 and TRBJ2-7 gives the whole variable domain SQTIHQWPATLVQPVGSPLSLECTVEGTSNPNLYWYRQAAGRGLQLLFYSVGIGQISSEVPQNLSASRPQDRQFILSSKKLLLSDSGFYLCAWSVATSVSYEQYFGPGTRLTVT.

The chain couples TRBV7-9 to TRBJ1-4; D is undetermined. V was shortened by 1 base and J by 4 bases, with 10 bases between the two germline ends. The CDR3 is 15 residues long. CDR1 is SEHNR, CDR2 FQNEAQ, per germline (reference sequence). Here the CDR3 reads CASSLEGGNNEKLFF. The DNA of the CDR3 is TGTGCCAGCAGCTTAGAAGGAGGTAATAATGAAAAACTGTTTTTT.

J is TRBJ2-7 and V is TRBV27; tentatively, D is TRBD2 (5 bases). Per germline, CDR1 MNHEY and CDR2 SMNVEV (reference sequence). This CDR3 contains 14 residues. V was clipped by 3 bases and J by 0 bases, with 9 bases between them. The CDR3 DNA is TGTGCCAGCAGTTTGAGGGAATCCTCCTACGAGCAGTACTTC. This codes for CASSLRESSYEQYF.

In its sample, this clone was seen a few times. CDR3 amino acids: CAWRGKGNEKLFF. The CDR3 bases are TGTGCCTGGAGGGGGAAGGGGAATGAAAAACTGTTTTTT. The V gene is TRBV30, the J gene TRBJ1-4; possible D gene TRBD1, 5 bases. Germline V CDR1 and CDR2: GTSNPN, SVGIG (reference sequence). Trimming took 3 bases from V and 5 from J, leaving 10 bases between them. The CDR3 is 13 amino acids.

This clone has just one count. This chain connects TRBV7-3 to TRBJ2-5; 12 nucleotides agree with TRBD2. The V gene's germline CDR1 is SGHTA and CDR2 FQGTGA. This CDR3 has 16 residues. V was clipped by 5 bases and J by 1 base; unmatched bases: 5. The CDR3 sequence is CASSLTSGGPQETQYF. CDR3 DNA sequence: TGTGCCAGCAGCCTTACTAGCGGGGGGCCCCAAGAGACCCAGTACTTC. The whole variable domain, filled in from reference TRBV7-3 and TRBJ2-5, reads GAGVSQTPSNKVTEKGKYVELRCDPISGHTALYWYRQSLGQGPEFLIYFQGTGAADDSGLPNDRFFAVRPEGSVSTLKIQRTERGDSAVYLCASSLTSGGPQETQYFGPGTRLLVL.

This chain uses TRBV28 with TRBJ2-3; 7 bases match TRBD2. The length of the CDR3 is 15 residues. Germline CDR1 and CDR2: MDHEN and SYDVKM. The J segment lost 3 bases and the V segment lost 0 bases, leaving 3 bases of the junction unmatched. CDR3: CASSLWGGSTDTQYF. The CDR3 DNA reads as TGTGCCAGCAGTTTATGGGGGGGGAGTACAGATACGCAGTATTTT.

The CDR3 is CAVQGSYEQYF. In nucleotides, the CDR3 is TGTGCCGTACAGGGTTCCTACGAGCAGTACTTC. The J gene is TRBJ2-7, the V gene TRBV6-1; tentatively, D is TRBD1 (6 bases). The V end lost 11 bases, the J end lost 1 base, and 9 bases lay between the germline ends. This CDR3 is 11 amino acids long. CDR1 is MNHNS, CDR2 SASEGT, per germline.

The chain carries TRBV28 and TRBJ2-3; 8 positions match TRBD2. Trimming took 8 bases from V and 2 from J; bases not matched to a gene: 12. Germline V gene sequence: CDR1 MDHEN, CDR2 SYDVKM. The CDR3 consists of 16 residues. As DNA, the CDR3 is TGTGCCAGCCGCGCGGCCAAGCGGGGGCCCACAGATACGCAGTATTTT. Encoded protein: CASRAAKRGPTDTQYF.

In this sample, this clone turned up a few times. This sequence joins TRBV5-1 and TRBJ2-2, with D tentatively TRBD2 (6 bases). Germline assignment: CDR1 SGHRS and CDR2 YFSETQ. The CDR3 covers 13 residues. Trimming pared 4 bases from V and 7 bases from J, leaving 11 bases between. The CDR3 DNA reads TGCGCCAGCAGCCCTGGGGGGTTCGGGGAGCTGTTTTTT. Residues: CASSPGGFGELFF.

This chain connects TRBV6-4 to TRBJ1-5; D ambiguous. Looked up from germline, CDR1 is MRHNA and CDR2 is SNTAGT. This CDR3 contains 16 residues. V was shortened by 3 bases and J by 2 bases, with 14 bases between the two germline ends. CDR3 nucleotide sequence: TGTGCCAGCAGTGAATCGAAAAGCTACGGCAATCAGCCCCAGCATTTT. It specifies CASSESKSYGNQPQHF.

This chain connects TRBV18 to TRBJ2-2; 7 bases line up with TRBD2. This CDR3 region has 16 residues. The junction had 11 bases not matched to a gene; V was cut back by 4 bases and J by 6 bases. The germline V gene has CDR1 KGHSH and CDR2 LQKENI. CDR3 DNA sequence: TGTGCCAGCTCACGACCGGGAGGCCCGGTGGCCGGGGAGCTGTTTTTT. This translates into CASSRPGGPVAGELFF.

V gene TRBV25-1 combines with J gene TRBJ1-4; TRBD1 aligns across 7 bases. The CDR3 runs 13 residues. The V and J ends lost 6 bases and 4 bases, in that order; junction bases with no gene match: 2. In germline, CDR1 is MGHDK, CDR2 SYGVNS. CDR3 sequence: CASRGQFNEKLFF. The CDR3 DNA is TGTGCCAGCAGGGGACAGTTTAATGAAAAACTGTTTTTT.

J is TRBJ1-1 and V is TRBV2; a weak D match, TRBD1 (5 bases). The CDR3 is 15 amino acids. Trimming took off 3 bases at V and 4 bases at J, with 15 bases between the two ends. Germline V gives CDR1 SNHLY, CDR2 FYNNEI. The CDR3 protein is CASSEEGPGSTEAFF. CDR3 in DNA: TGTGCCAGCAGTGAGGAGGGGCCGGGTAGCACTGAAGCTTTCTTT.

This chain uses TRBV4-2 with TRBJ2-5; maybe TRBD2 (5 bases). Germline V gives CDR1 LGHNA, CDR2 YNFKEQ. Trimming cost V 0 bases and J 7 bases, with 9 bases left between them. This CDR3 has 13 amino acids. CDR3 nucleotides: TGTGCCAGCAGCCAAGAAGGCGGGTGGACCCAGTACTTC. This codes for CASSQEGGWTQYF.

This clone was detected only a few times. The chain has TRBV27 and TRBJ2-3; 10 positions match TRBD2. The CDR3 is 16 amino acids. The J segment lost 2 bases and the V segment lost 4 bases, leaving 6 bases of the junction unmatched. Germline-derived CDR1 and CDR2 are MNHEY and SMNVEV (reference sequence). CDR3 DNA sequence: TGTGCCAGCAGTTCTAGGACTAGCGGAGCCACAGATACGCAGTATTTT. Amino acids: CASSSRTSGATDTQYF.

The gene calls are TRBV18 and TRBJ2-3; D perhaps matches TRBD2 (6 bases). The germline gives CDR1 KGHSH, CDR2 LQKENI. V lost 1 base, J lost 0 bases, and 14 bases lay in between. The CDR3 runs 17 residues. CDR3 nucleotides: TGTGCCAGCTCACCACTATTAGGCGGGACCAGCACAGATACGCAGTATTTT. This codes for CASSPLLGGTSTDTQYF.

V is TRBV7-2 and J is TRBJ2-3; D is ambiguous. Germline V gives CDR1 SGHTA, CDR2 FQGNSA. The ends were cut back, 5 bases at V and 3 bases at J, with 15 bases in the middle. This CDR3 is built from 15 residues. The CDR3 loop reads CASSLGMLGTDTQYF. The CDR3 DNA sequence: TGTGCCAGCAGCCTTGGGATGCTTGGTACAGATACGCAGTATTTT.

The CDR3 loop is CASTRSGVGNTIYF. DNA of the CDR3: TGTGCCAGCACCCGGTCGGGGGTAGGAAACACCATATATTTT. The chain employs TRBV13 and TRBJ1-3; TRBD1 might be the D (5 bases). Germline V gene sequence: CDR1 PRHDT, CDR2 FYEKMQ (reference sequence). V was trimmed by 7 bases and J by 4 bases, leaving 14 bases between them. The CDR3 covers 14 residues. The whole variable domain, filled in from reference TRBV13 and TRBJ1-3, reads AAGVIQSPRHLIKEKRETATLKCYPIPRHDTVYWYQQGPGQDPQFLISFYEKMQSDKGSIPDRFSAQQFSDYHSELNMSSLELGDSALYFCASTRSGVGNTIYFGEGSWLTVV.

CDR3 bases: TGTGCCAGCAGCCCGAGTCAAGTAGCGGGGGCAGATACGCAGTATTTT. It is translated as CASSPSQVAGADTQYF. The chain links TRBV9 to TRBJ2-3, with 9 bases matching TRBD2. Germline CDR1 reads SGDLS; CDR2 reads YYNGEE. The V and J ends lost 4 bases and 4 bases, in that order; junction bases with no gene match: 10. The CDR3 has 16 amino acids.

The chain joins TRBV30 to TRBJ1-1; maybe TRBD1 (6 bases). Germline V CDR1 and CDR2: GTSNPN, SVGIG (reference sequence). V was shortened by 2 bases and J by 4 bases, with 11 bases between the two germline ends. The CDR3 length is 13 residues. This chain's CDR3 is CAWSTGRVTEAFF. For the CDR3, the DNA is TGTGCCTGGAGTACAGGGAGGGTCACTGAAGCTTTCTTT. The whole variable domain, remainder taken from reference TRBV30 and TRBJ1-1, is SQTIHQWPATLVQPVGSPLSLECTVEGTSNPNLYWYRQAAGRGLQLLFYSVGIGQISSEVPQNLSASRPQDRQFILSSKKLLLSDSGFYLCAWSTGRVTEAFFGQGTRLTVV.

The V and J genes are TRBV6-5 and TRBJ2-3, with unresolved D. The CDR3 is made up of 14 amino acids. Trimming stripped 5 bases from V and 2 bases from J, with 11 bases between. In germline, CDR1 is MNHEY, CDR2 SVGAGI. The CDR3 DNA reads TGTGCCAGCAGTCCCAGTGGGCCCACAGATACGCAGTATTTT. Translated, it gives CASSPSGPTDTQYF.

This clone was seen only a few times. The rearrangement joins TRBV2 to TRBJ1-1; perhaps TRBD1 as D (6 bases). Trimming pared 3 bases from V and 1 base from J, leaving 9 bases between. This CDR3 has 14 residues. Germline V gene lookup returns CDR1 SNHLY and CDR2 FYNNEI. Here the CDR3 reads CASSDGRGNTEAFF. The CDR3 nucleotides read TGTGCCAGCAGTGACGGCAGGGGGAACACTGAAGCTTTCTTT.

The V and J genes are TRBV6-1 and TRBJ1-5; no reliable D call. The CDR3 spans 16 residues. CDR1 and CDR2 (germline): MNHNS, SASEGT. Deletions cut 2 bases from V and 0 bases from J, with 11 bases between. DNA of the CDR3: TGTGCCAGCAGTGAACGCAGTTGGTATAGCAATCAGCCCCAGCATTTT. Translating it yields CASSERSWYSNQPQHF.